The 32 T cell receptor beta chains listed next were all sequenced from one sample in a study of regulatory dendritic cells for organ transplantation. Assay used: immunoSEQ multiplex PCR; TCRdb lists only in-frame clones, some missing. Here the sample spans tens of thousands of clones, under 90% being singletons. Sequences were obtained from naive CD8+ T cells from blood. Specified subset: CD45RA+ naive T cells. All receptors derive from a human donor in good health.

V gene TRBV19 combines with J gene TRBJ1-4; 8 bases fit TRBD1. V trimming: 4 bases; J trimming: 4 bases; junction bases outside the gene matches: 5. Germline CDR1 LNHDA, CDR2 SQIVND (reference sequence). The CDR3 has 15 residues. The DNA for the CDR3 is TGTGCCAGTAGTAGAAGGGACAGGAGTAATGAAAAACTGTTTTTT. It is translated as CASSRRDRSNEKLFF. The full variable domain, in which reference TRBV19 and TRBJ1-4 provide the parts outside the CDR3, is DGGITQSPKYLFRKEGQNVTLSCEQNLNHDAMYWYRQDPGQGLRLIYYSQIVNDFQKGDIAEGYSVSREKKESFPLTVTSAQKNPTAFYLCASSRRDRSNEKLFFGSGTQLSVL.

The chain's CDR3 is CASSPLAGSSYNEQFF. The CDR3 coding sequence is TGTGCCAGCAGCCCTTTGGCGGGGAGCTCCTACAATGAGCAGTTCTTC. The gene calls are TRBV5-8 and TRBJ2-1; the D gene is possibly TRBD2 (6 bases). There are 16 residues in the CDR3. Germline CDR1 SGHTS, CDR2 YDEGEE. Trimming pared 4 bases from V and 0 bases from J, leaving 14 bases between.

This rearrangement joins TRBV11-1 to TRBJ1-2, with 7 nucleotides matching TRBD1. Germline lookup yields CDR1 SGHAT and CDR2 FQDESV (reference sequence). The CDR3 loop spans 13 amino acids. The V and J ends lost 6 bases and 6 bases, in that order; junction bases with no gene match: 7. The CDR3 spells CASRDVGGNGYTF. CDR3 in DNA: TGTGCCAGCAGGGATGTAGGGGGCAATGGCTACACCTTC.

The V and J genes are TRBV5-5 and TRBJ2-2; 11 bases map to TRBD1. CDR1 is SGHKS, CDR2 YYEKEE, per germline (reference sequence). CDR3 length: 15 amino acids. V was clipped by 0 bases and J by 5 bases; unmatched bases: 0. The CDR3 DNA reads as TGTGCCAGCAGCTTGGGGGACAGGGGGACCGGGGAGCTGTTTTTT. It codes for CASSLGDRGTGELFF.

This clone is a singleton in its sample. This sequence joins TRBV4-1 and TRBJ1-2; the match to TRBD1 covers 7 bases. V was clipped by 2 bases and J by 8 bases; unmatched bases: 5. The CDR3 runs to 13 residues. Germline V lookup: CDR1 MGHRA, CDR2 YSYEKL. The CDR3 DNA sequence: TGCGCCAGCAGCCAAACAGGGGCAGAGGGCTACACCTTC. This codes for CASSQTGAEGYTF.

V usage is TRBV6-5 and J usage is TRBJ1-1; TRBD1 aligns across 8 bases. The V and J ends lost 7 bases and 0 bases, in that order; junction bases with no gene match: 4. Germline CDR1 is MNHEY and CDR2 is SVGAGI. The CDR3 has 14 amino acids. The CDR3 spells CASTRQGMNTEAFF. The CDR3 coding sequence is TGTGCCAGCACCAGACAGGGGATGAACACTGAAGCTTTCTTT.

The chain uses TRBV6-1 and TRBJ2-3; perhaps TRBD1 as D (5 bases). The germline V gene has CDR1 MNHNS and CDR2 SASEGT. The CDR3 contains 17 residues. V was cut by 0 bases and J by 5 bases, with 18 bases left in between. The CDR3 reads CASSEALGVGPGDTQYF. CDR3 sequence (DNA): TGTGCCAGCAGTGAAGCGCTGGGCGTGGGGCCGGGAGATACGCAGTATTTT.

The chain combines TRBV7-9 with TRBJ1-3; perhaps TRBD1 as D (5 bases). V was shortened by 3 bases and J by 0 bases, with 9 bases between the two germline ends. Germline V gives CDR1 SEHNR, CDR2 FQNEAQ (reference sequence). This CDR3 is 15 amino acids long. CDR3 amino acids: CASSLGQGSGNTIYF. CDR3 sequence (DNA): TGTGCCAGCAGCTTGGGGCAGGGCTCTGGAAACACCATATATTTT.

The CDR3: CASSQSDRSVGYTF. The CDR3 DNA reads TGTGCCAGCAGCCAATCCGACAGGTCGGTGGGCTACACCTTC. The J gene is TRBJ1-2, the V gene TRBV16; tentative D call: TRBD1 (6 bases). V was clipped by 0 bases and J by 8 bases, with 13 bases between them. This CDR3 contains 14 residues. Germline-derived CDR1 and CDR2 are KGHSY and FQNENV.

J is TRBJ2-7 and V is TRBV7-8; TRBD2 agrees at 11 bases. CDR3 size: 14 residues. Germline CDR1 and CDR2: SGHVS and FQNEAQ. With 6 bases clipped from V and 4 bases from J, the junction kept 5 bases outside the gene matches. The CDR3 DNA follows: TGTGCCAGCAGTCCTACTAGCGGGGGTTACGAGCAGTACTTC. Translated, it gives CASSPTSGGYEQYF.

The rearrangement joins TRBV7-9 to TRBJ2-2, with D perhaps matching TRBD1 (6 bases). Between the trimmed V and J ends, which lost 5 bases and 0 bases, there was a span of 13 bases. The CDR3 loop spans 16 amino acids. Germline CDR1 reads SEHNR; CDR2 reads FQNEAQ (reference sequence). The CDR3 bases are TGTGCCAGCAGCCGCGCCGGGACACCGAACACCGGGGAGCTGTTTTTT. Translating gives CASSRAGTPNTGELFF.

The J gene is TRBJ2-7, the V gene TRBV19; 7 bases are a match to TRBD1. Germline CDR1 reads LNHDA; CDR2 reads SQIVND (reference sequence). V lost 6 bases and J lost 1; bases outside the gene matches: 0. The length of the CDR3 is 12 residues. As DNA, the CDR3 is TGTGCCAGTAGACAGGGGTCCTACGAGCAGTACTTC. It is translated as CASRQGSYEQYF.

The gene calls are TRBV7-8 and TRBJ1-5, with D tentatively TRBD1 (6 bases). Germline loops: CDR1 SGHVS, CDR2 FQNEAQ. The length of the CDR3 is 15 residues. The V end was cut by 5 bases, the J end by 4 bases, with 15 bases between. CDR3 protein: CASSTLGGGNQPQHF. In DNA, the CDR3 is TGTGCCAGCAGCACATTAGGGGGGGGTAATCAGCCCCAGCATTTT.

This sequence joins TRBV12-5 and TRBJ2-3; 8 bases fit TRBD2. CDR1 and CDR2 from the germline V gene are LGHNT and FRNRAP. The CDR3 runs 16 residues. With 7 bases clipped from V and 3 bases from J, the junction kept 12 bases outside the gene matches. The chain's CDR3 is CASVPGGASLTDTQYF. For the CDR3, the DNA is TGTGCTAGTGTTCCCGGGGGGGCCTCCTTGACAGATACGCAGTATTTT.

The rearrangement links TRBV11-2 to TRBJ2-7; possibly TRBD1 for D (5 bases). The germline V and J ends were trimmed by 3 bases and 11 bases, with 17 bases remaining between them. The CDR3 has 13 amino acids. Germline assignment: CDR1 SGHAT and CDR2 FQNNGV. CDR3 loop: CASSLTAEEGKYF. The CDR3 DNA reads TGTGCCAGCAGCTTGACAGCCGAGGAAGGGAAGTACTTC.

The V gene is TRBV12-5, the J gene TRBJ2-1, with TRBD1 matching 7 bases. Germline values: CDR1 LGHNT, CDR2 FRNRAP. The CDR3 extends over 15 amino acids. The J segment lost 2 bases and the V segment lost 1 base, leaving 2 bases of the junction unmatched. The CDR3 loop reads CASGLGQGAYNEQFF. CDR3 coding DNA: TGTGCTAGTGGTTTGGGGCAGGGGGCCTACAATGAGCAGTTCTTC.

The J gene is TRBJ2-2, the V gene TRBV9; 9 bases map to TRBD1. Germline trimming cut 4 bases from V and 0 bases from J; bases unmatched to any gene: 7. CDR3 length: 17 residues. CDR1 and CDR2 from the germline V gene are SGDLS and YYNGEE. The CDR3 is CASSHPDRGTNTGELFF. CDR3 nucleotide sequence: TGTGCCAGCAGCCACCCCGACAGGGGGACGAACACCGGGGAGCTGTTTTTT.

CDR3 coding DNA: TGTGCCAGCAGCCTGGGCTTTGGGGCCTCTGGAAACACCATATATTTT. This gives the protein CASSLGFGASGNTIYF. This chain uses TRBV7-6 with TRBJ1-3, with D possibly matching TRBD1 (5 bases). The CDR3 spans 16 residues. Germline CDR1 SGHVS, CDR2 FNYEAQ. V was cut by 5 bases and J by 0 bases, with 14 bases left in between.

The rearrangement links TRBV9 to TRBJ1-2, with 10 bases matching TRBD1. Germline-derived CDR1 and CDR2 are SGDLS and YYNGEE. The CDR3 is 15 amino acids. With 4 bases clipped from V and 7 bases from J, the junction kept 10 bases outside the gene matches. The CDR3 spells CASSPPGQGSVGYTF. Here the CDR3 DNA reads TGTGCCAGCAGCCCCCCGGGACAGGGGTCCGTTGGCTACACCTTC.

This chain connects TRBV4-2 to TRBJ1-5; D is unresolved. The CDR3 is made up of 14 amino acids. The germline V gene encodes CDR1 LGHNA and CDR2 YNFKEQ. V was shortened by 1 base and J by 7 bases, with 11 bases between the two germline ends. CDR3 DNA sequence: TGTGCCAGCAGCCAAGTTTATACTAACCAGCCCCAGCATTTT. Protein sequence: CASSQVYTNQPQHF.

J is TRBJ1-6 and V is TRBV10-3; 7 bases are a match to TRBD1. The germline gives CDR1 ENHRY, CDR2 SYGVKD. This CDR3 contains 18 residues. V shed 0 bases and J 0 bases; nucleotides not matched to a gene: 5. The CDR3 is CAISESGTEDSYNSPLHF. For the CDR3, the DNA is TGTGCCATCAGTGAGTCCGGGACAGAGGACTCCTATAATTCACCCCTCCACTTT.

The rearrangement joins TRBV6-5 to TRBJ2-1, with unresolved D. This CDR3 comprises 13 residues. Trimming took off 3 bases at V and 7 bases at J, with 10 bases between the two ends. Germline V lookup: CDR1 MNHEY, CDR2 SVGAGI. The CDR3 coding sequence is TGTGCCAGCAGTTATTCGACACGGAATGAGCAGTTCTTC. This gives the protein CASSYSTRNEQFF.

The chain uses TRBV4-1 and TRBJ2-7, with 9 bases aligning to TRBD1. The junction had 2 bases not matched to a gene; V was cut back by 0 bases and J by 5 bases. The CDR3 runs to 14 residues. CDR1 and CDR2 (germline): MGHRA, YSYEKL. For the CDR3, the DNA is TGCGCCAGCAGCCAAGAGACAGGGGGGGACGAGCAGTACTTC. It specifies CASSQETGGDEQYF.

The chain has TRBV6-6 and TRBJ2-3; 9 nucleotides line up with TRBD2. From germline, CDR1 is MNHNY and CDR2 SVGAGI (reference sequence). The V gene end was trimmed by 5 bases and the J gene end by 4 bases; junction bases not matched to a gene: 10. This CDR3 contains 16 residues. CDR3: CASSRSSGASADTQYF. For the CDR3, the DNA is TGTGCCAGCAGTCGGTCTAGCGGGGCGAGCGCAGATACGCAGTATTTT.

This chain connects TRBV10-3 to TRBJ2-3, with 9 bases that match TRBD1. CDR3 size: 16 residues. Germline values: CDR1 ENHRY, CDR2 SYGVKD. The trim removed 4 bases at V and 3 bases at J, leaving 8 bases unmatched. CDR3 loop: CAISAVQGARTDTQYF. The DNA of the CDR3 is TGTGCCATCAGTGCGGTACAGGGGGCAAGGACAGATACGCAGTATTTT.

The chain uses TRBV11-3 and TRBJ1-2; no clear D gene. Per germline, CDR1 SGHNT and CDR2 YENEEA. V was clipped by 5 bases and J by 8 bases, with 15 bases between them. The CDR3 is 13 residues long. CDR3 coding DNA: TGTGCCAGCAGCGCCCCCGGGTTGCTGGGCTACACCTTC. It translates to CASSAPGLLGYTF. The entire variable domain, with the rest obtained from reference TRBV11-3 and TRBJ1-2, is as follows: EAGVVQSPRYKIIEKKQPVAFWCNPISGHNTLYWYLQNLGQGPELLIRYENEEAVDDSQLPKDRFSAERLKGVDSTLKIQPAELGDSAVYLCASSAPGLLGYTFGSGTRLTVV.

The J gene is TRBJ2-3, the V gene TRBV7-6; 9 bases align to TRBD2. Trimming took 7 bases from V and 5 from J; bases not matched to a gene: 16. In germline, CDR1 is SGHVS, CDR2 FNYEAQ. CDR3 length: 17 residues. CDR3 residues: CASIALSGGGAGDTQYF. The CDR3 DNA reads TGTGCCAGCATAGCTCTCTCGGGCGGGGGGGCCGGAGATACGCAGTATTTT.

The chain combines TRBV2 with TRBJ2-5, with D tentatively TRBD1 (6 bases). Per germline, CDR1 SNHLY and CDR2 FYNNEI. This CDR3 region has 14 residues. The germline V and J ends were trimmed by 6 bases and 2 bases, with 13 bases remaining between them. CDR3 coding DNA: TGTGCCAGCAGGCGCCGGGACACACAAGAGACCCAGTACTTC. Its protein is CASRRRDTQETQYF.

The rearrangement links TRBV5-1 to TRBJ1-3; TRBD1 might be the D (6 bases). Per the germline V gene, CDR1 is SGHRS and CDR2 is YFSETQ. V lost 0 bases and J 0 bases, leaving 13 bases between the germline ends. The CDR3 covers 17 residues. CDR3 in amino acids: CASSLVGTLNSGNTIYF. CDR3 sequence (DNA): TGCGCCAGCAGCTTGGTTGGGACACTCAACTCTGGAAACACCATATATTTT.

V gene TRBV5-6 combines with J gene TRBJ1-2; TRBD1 agrees at 7 bases. V shed 2 bases, J shed 4 bases, and the junction held 5 bases outside the gene matches. Germline V gene lookup returns CDR1 SGHDT and CDR2 YYEEEE. The CDR3 has 14 amino acids. This chain's CDR3 is CASSLQTGSYGYTF. DNA of the CDR3: TGTGCCAGCAGCTTACAGACAGGGTCCTATGGCTACACCTTC. The variable domain in full, completed from reference TRBV5-6 and TRBJ1-2, reads DAGVTQSPTHLIKTRGQQVTLRCSPKSGHDTVSWYQQALGQGPQFIFQYYEEEERQRGNFPDRFSGHQFPNYSSELNVNALLLGDSALYLCASSLQTGSYGYTFGSGTRLTVV.

V and J are TRBV11-2 and TRBJ2-2, with D hard to call. CDR1 is SGHAT and CDR2 is FQNNGV in the germline V gene. This CDR3 region has 15 residues. The V gene lost 3 bases and the J gene lost 7 bases, with 15 bases spanning the gap. CDR3 residues: CASSLARLPGGELFF. The CDR3 DNA reads TGTGCCAGCAGCTTGGCGCGGCTCCCCGGCGGGGAGCTGTTTTTT.

The chain carries TRBV7-2 and TRBJ1-2, with TRBD1 as a possible D gene (5 bases). The CDR3 is 13 residues long. Germline V gene lookup returns CDR1 SGHTA and CDR2 FQGNSA. V dropped 5 bases and J dropped 3 bases, with 10 bases sitting between them. The CDR3 DNA reads TGTGCCAGCAGCGATTCAGGGTACTATGGCTACACCTTC. This translates into CASSDSGYYGYTF.